This T cell receptor (beta chain) was documented in a study of beta chain features in type 1 diabetes. Study findings and constraints: In cDNA sequencing, cells with high TCR expression could be over-represented. Type 1 diabetes patients showed a moderate but significant shortening of TCRB CDR3s in all four CD4+ subsets. With patients and controls alike, PCR might favor shorter templates to an equal degree.

Isolated RNA was reverse transcribed in full, so expressed TCRB transcripts were sequenced. The average output of naive, central memory and regulatory T cell samples was a few million reads. Generated by immunoSEQ multiplex PCR, the TCRdb table keeps only in-frame clones and is missing some. Of some 330,000 clones detected, roughly 12% appear once; the ten largest clones hold around 0.0099%. A note on this clone: Its target is not known.

Without exception, sorted populations had purity beyond 95%. The V and J ends lost 1 base and 0 bases respectively, with 7 bases between them. Germline assignment: CDR1 SGHVS and CDR2 FNYEAQ. This CDR3 is 14 amino acids long. Sample: naive CD4+ T cells from blood. The receptor was isolated from a woman younger than 30 with type 1 diabetes. The J gene is TRBJ2-7, the V gene TRBV7-6; D unresolved. CDR3 protein: CASSLDWSSYEQYF. The CDR3 DNA reads TGTGCCAGCAGCTTAGACTGGAGCTCCTACGAGCAGTACTTC. Looking up the rest from reference TRBV7-6 and TRBJ2-7 gives the full variable domain: GAGVSQSPRYKVTKRGQDVALRCDPISGHVSLYWYRQALGQGPEFLTYFNYEAQQDKSGLPNDRFSAERPEGSISTLTIQRTEQRDSAMYRCASSLDWSSYEQYFGPGTRLTVT.